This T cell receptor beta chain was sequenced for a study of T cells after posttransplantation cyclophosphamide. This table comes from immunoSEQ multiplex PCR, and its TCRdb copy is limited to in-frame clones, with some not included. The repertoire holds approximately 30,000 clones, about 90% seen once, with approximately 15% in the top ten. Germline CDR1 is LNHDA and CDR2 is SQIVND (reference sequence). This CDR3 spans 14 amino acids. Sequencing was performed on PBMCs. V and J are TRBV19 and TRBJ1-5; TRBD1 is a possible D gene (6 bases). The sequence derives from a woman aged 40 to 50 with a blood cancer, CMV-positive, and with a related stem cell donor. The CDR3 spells CGSSWGQINQPQHF. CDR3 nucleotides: TGTGGGTCCAGCTGGGGGCAAATTAATCAGCCCCAGCATTTT.